These T cell receptor beta chains were read from a single sample in a study of CD8+ T cells in alopecia areata. Sequencing used immunoSEQ multiplex PCR; TCRdb keeps in-frame clones, though not all of them. The sample holds approximately 210,000 clones; approximately 56% are singletons and the top ten take about 3.5%. Sequencing used CD4+ T cells sorted from blood, obtained at week 4, from a patient treated with tofacitinib. The receptors were gathered from a human donor with alopecia areata. The CDR3 runs from the conserved cysteine through the conserved F or W. Each record gives: clone size, J gene, V gene, D gene, CDR3 protein, CDR3 DNA. A D gene is named only where the DNA matches it firmly. Not every row has a clone size; where given, it reads once, few, many or a size class.

abundance: NA; j_gene: TRBJ1-2; v_gene: TRBV25-1; d_gene: TRBD1; CDR3aa: CASSFRQGYGYTF; CDR3nt: TGTGCCAGCAGCTTCAGACAGGGCTATGGCTACACCTTC
abundance: few; j_gene: TRBJ1-2; v_gene: TRBV5-1; d_gene: TRBD1; CDR3aa: CASSSQGAEHGYTF; CDR3nt: TGCGCCAGCAGCTCACAGGGGGCTGAGCATGGCTACACCTTC
abundance: NA; j_gene: TRBJ1-1; v_gene: TRBV30; d_gene: TRBD1; CDR3aa: CAWRITGGASAFF; CDR3nt: TGTGCCTGGAGAATAACAGGGGGCGCCTCTGCTTTCTTT
abundance: NA; j_gene: TRBJ2-5; v_gene: TRBV27; d_gene: TRBD2; CDR3aa: CASSPLPAGAVRLHF; CDR3nt: TGTGCCAGCAGTCCACTTCCAGCGGGGGCTGTAAGGCTACACTTC
abundance: few; j_gene: TRBJ1-1; v_gene: TRBV15; d_gene: NA; CDR3aa: CATSRDRGREAFF; CDR3nt: TGTGCCACCAGCAGAGATAGGGGGAGAGAAGCTTTCTTT
abundance: NA; j_gene: TRBJ2-7; v_gene: TRBV5-1; d_gene: NA; CDR3aa: CASSFQGGYEQYF; CDR3nt: TGCGCCAGCAGCTTCCAGGGGGGCTACGAGCAGTACTTC
abundance: NA; j_gene: TRBJ2-4; v_gene: TRBV4-1; d_gene: TRBD1; CDR3aa: CASSQGTGAAKNIQYF; CDR3nt: TGCGCCAGCAGCCAAGGGACAGGGGCCGCCAAAAACATTCAGTACTTC
abundance: NA; j_gene: TRBJ1-1; v_gene: TRBV29-1; d_gene: NA; CDR3aa: CSVEAGGDTEAFF; CDR3nt: TGCAGCGTTGAGGCGGGGGGAGACACTGAAGCTTTCTTT
abundance: NA; j_gene: TRBJ1-5; v_gene: TRBV7-8; d_gene: NA; CDR3aa: CASSSPGSYQPQHF; CDR3nt: TGTGCCAGCAGCTCTCCAGGGAGCTATCAGCCCCAGCATTTT
abundance: NA; j_gene: TRBJ1-4; v_gene: TRBV25-1; d_gene: NA; CDR3aa: CASSGGQATNEKLFF; CDR3nt: TGTGCCAGCAGTGGGGGACAAGCAACTAATGAAAAACTGTTTTTT
abundance: NA; j_gene: TRBJ1-4; v_gene: TRBV30; d_gene: NA; CDR3aa: CAWSDARDFRNEKLFF; CDR3nt: TGTGCCTGGAGCGACGCGCGGGACTTTCGAAATGAAAAACTGTTTTTT
abundance: NA; j_gene: TRBJ2-1; v_gene: TRBV29-1; d_gene: NA; CDR3aa: CSAHRASANEQFF; CDR3nt: TGCAGCGCCCACAGGGCTAGCGCCAATGAGCAGTTCTTC
abundance: NA; j_gene: TRBJ2-5; v_gene: TRBV5-1; d_gene: NA; CDR3aa: CASSLDAGAQETQYF; CDR3nt: TGCGCCAGCAGCTTGGATGCGGGGGCTCAAGAGACCCAGTACTTC
abundance: NA; j_gene: TRBJ2-7; v_gene: TRBV27; d_gene: TRBD2; CDR3aa: CASSFRGVTYEQYF; CDR3nt: TGTGCCAGCAGTTTTCGGGGGGTCACCTACGAGCAGTACTTC
abundance: few; j_gene: TRBJ2-7; v_gene: TRBV5-6; d_gene: TRBD2; CDR3aa: CASSRTSGGFYEQYF; CDR3nt: TGTGCCAGCAGCCGAACTAGCGGGGGCTTCTACGAGCAGTACTTC